The 24 T cell receptor beta chains listed next were all sequenced from one sample in a study of OX40 agonist ivuxolimab in advanced cancers. Assay used: immunoSEQ multiplex PCR; TCRdb lists only in-frame clones, some missing. The sample contains 50,000 to 60,000 clones, 75% to 90% of which appear only once. The sample in question was CD4+ or CD8+ T cells sorted from blood, obtained in a trial of the OX40 agonist ivuxolimab. These receptors all stem from an adult with an advanced solid tumor such as melanoma, head and neck, liver or kidney cancer.

This sequence joins TRBV7-6 and TRBJ2-5; D ambiguous. Trimming left V 5 bases short and J 2 bases short, with 3 bases between. CDR1 is SGHVS and CDR2 is FNYEAQ in the germline V gene. The CDR3 contains 11 residues. DNA for the CDR3: TGTGCCAGCAGCGGGCAAGAGACCCAGTACTTC. It yields the protein CASSGQETQYF.

This chain uses TRBV4-1 with TRBJ2-5, with 7 positions matching TRBD1. The CDR3 covers 15 residues. The V gene end was trimmed by 4 bases and the J gene end by 2 bases; junction bases not matched to a gene: 7. The germline gives CDR1 MGHRA, CDR2 YSYEKL. DNA of the CDR3: TGCGCCAGCAGCCGCCGGACAGGCCCACAAGAGACCCAGTACTTC. This encodes CASSRRTGPQETQYF.

V and J are TRBV19 and TRBJ1-2; 8 nucleotides align to TRBD1. This CDR3 is 14 amino acids long. With 8 bases clipped from V and 3 bases from J, the junction kept 8 bases outside the gene matches. Germline CDR1 is LNHDA and CDR2 is SQIVND (reference sequence). CDR3 sequence (DNA): TGTGCCAGTCACCTGGACAGGGAGGACTATGGCTACACCTTC. It specifies CASHLDREDYGYTF. The complete variable domain, with remaining parts taken from reference TRBV19 and TRBJ1-2, reads DGGITQSPKYLFRKEGQNVTLSCEQNLNHDAMYWYRQDPGQGLRLIYYSQIVNDFQKGDIAEGYSVSREKKESFPLTVTSAQKNPTAFYLCASHLDREDYGYTFGSGTRLTVV.

The rearrangement uses TRBV19 and TRBJ1-1; 7 nucleotides agree with TRBD1. V dropped 5 bases and J dropped 3; count of bases not matched to a gene: 6. The V gene's germline CDR1 is LNHDA and CDR2 SQIVND (reference sequence). The CDR3 extends over 14 amino acids. The CDR3 nucleotides are TGTGCCAGTAGTCCAGACAGGGTGGACACTGAAGCTTTCTTT. This gives the protein CASSPDRVDTEAFF.

The chain recombines TRBV7-2 with TRBJ1-3; D not certain. The CDR3 is made up of 14 amino acids. The V end lost 5 bases, the J end lost 2 bases, and 10 bases lay between the germline ends. Germline CDR1 and CDR2: SGHTA and FQGNSA. CDR3 loop: CASSPIGPGNTIYF. The DNA of the CDR3 is TGTGCCAGCAGCCCGATCGGTCCTGGAAACACCATATATTTT.

The chain employs TRBV6-5 and TRBJ1-2; 7 bases line up with TRBD1. The germline CDR1 and CDR2 sequences are MNHEY and SVGAGI. Trimming at V came to 6 bases and at J to 4 bases, leaving 8 bases not matched to a gene. This CDR3 spans 14 amino acids. The CDR3 coding sequence is TGTGCCAGCAGGCCGGGACAGCTTATCTATGGCTACACCTTC. Protein: CASRPGQLIYGYTF.

This clone was detected only a few times. The CDR3 bases are TGTGCCAGCAGCGCCGGCGTATGGCGGGGGTCAGATACGCAGTATTTT. This codes for CASSAGVWRGSDTQYF. The chain couples TRBV7-2 to TRBJ2-3; 7 bases are shared with TRBD2. This CDR3 comprises 16 residues. CDR1 and CDR2 from the germline V gene are SGHTA and FQGNSA. V gave up 5 bases and J gave up 4 bases; unmatched junction bases: 12.

The chain joins TRBV7-2 to TRBJ2-3; 8 positions match TRBD2. The J segment lost 4 bases and the V segment lost 1 base, leaving 1 base of the junction unmatched. The germline V gene has CDR1 SGHTA and CDR2 FQGNSA. The CDR3 has 14 amino acids. DNA of the CDR3: TGTGCCAGCAGCTTAGTAGCGGGGCCAGATACGCAGTATTTT. Its protein is CASSLVAGPDTQYF.

This chain uses TRBV2 with TRBJ1-3; maybe TRBD1 (6 bases). The germline CDR1 and CDR2 sequences are SNHLY and FYNNEI. There are 15 residues in the CDR3. Between the trimmed V and J ends, which lost 10 bases and 0 bases, there was a span of 16 bases. CDR3 coding DNA: TGTGCCACTTCTAGAGGGGGGGGCTCTGGAAACACCATATATTTT. Translated, it gives CATSRGGGSGNTIYF.

The chain links TRBV6-5 to TRBJ1-1; maybe TRBD1 (6 bases). Germline V gene data show CDR1 as MNHEY and CDR2 as SVGAGI. The CDR3 has 16 residues. V dropped 2 bases and J dropped 0 bases, with 13 bases sitting between them. CDR3 region: CASSYEGGIMNTEAFF. The CDR3 coding sequence is TGTGCCAGCAGTTACGAGGGGGGCATAATGAACACTGAAGCTTTCTTT.

The chain carries TRBV4-3 and TRBJ2-7; D might be TRBD1 (5 bases). The CDR3 runs to 15 residues. Germline CDR1 and CDR2: LGHNA and YSLEER. Trimming shortened V by 0 bases and J by 6 bases, and 15 bases separated the two germline ends. This chain's CDR3 is CASSQDLGALGEQYF. DNA of the CDR3: TGCGCCAGCAGCCAAGATTTAGGGGCATTAGGCGAGCAGTACTTC.

V is TRBV2 and J is TRBJ2-7, with TRBD1 identical over 9 bases. CDR3 length: 15 amino acids. V lost 3 bases and J lost 9; bases outside the gene matches: 12. The V gene's germline CDR1 is SNHLY and CDR2 FYNNEI. The CDR3 sequence: CASSDTGTGNLSQYF. The CDR3 DNA is TGTGCCAGCAGTGACACCGGGACAGGGAATCTTTCGCAGTACTTC. Filled out from reference TRBV2 and TRBJ2-7, the complete variable domain reads EPEVTQTPSHQVTQMGQEVILRCVPISNHLYFYWYRQILGQKVEFLVSFYNNEISEKSEIFDDQFSVERPDGSNFTLKIRSTKLEDSAMYFCASSDTGTGNLSQYFGPGTRLTVT.

The chain employs TRBV30 and TRBJ1-3; no clear D gene. CDR1 and CDR2 (germline): GTSNPN, SVGIG (reference sequence). This CDR3 comprises 14 residues. With 2 bases removed from V and 0 bases from J, the gap between germline ends came to 8 bases. The CDR3 reads CAWSLGTSGNTIYF. The CDR3 bases are TGTGCCTGGAGTCTTGGCACCTCTGGAAACACCATATATTTT. The whole variable domain, filled in from reference TRBV30 and TRBJ1-3, reads SQTIHQWPATLVQPVGSPLSLECTVEGTSNPNLYWYRQAAGRGLQLLFYSVGIGQISSEVPQNLSASRPQDRQFILSSKKLLLSDSGFYLCAWSLGTSGNTIYFGEGSWLTVV.

The chain links TRBV5-1 to TRBJ2-1, with a possible D match to TRBD1 (6 bases). There are 15 residues in the CDR3. Germline lookup yields CDR1 SGHRS and CDR2 YFSETQ. The ends were cut back, 0 bases at V and 7 bases at J, with 14 bases in the middle. CDR3 coding DNA: TGCGCCAGCAGCTTGGGCAGGGGCGAGGGGAATGAGCAGTTCTTC. This translates into CASSLGRGEGNEQFF.

This chain uses TRBV27 with TRBJ2-4; 9 bases fit TRBD1. The CDR3 sequence is 16 residues long. Trimming took 5 bases from V and 12 from J; bases not matched to a gene: 17. Germline V CDR1 and CDR2: MNHEY, SMNVEV (reference sequence). In DNA form, the CDR3 reads TGTGCCAGCAGTCAAAACAGGGGGCGATCCCCTGATACTCAGTACTTC. Translated, it gives CASSQNRGRSPDTQYF.

The chain recombines TRBV6-1 with TRBJ1-1; D call uncertain. The CDR3 runs 12 residues. V was pared by 6 bases and J by 6 bases, with 11 bases between. Germline values: CDR1 MNHNS, CDR2 SASEGT. The CDR3 region is CASRVGGPEAFF. CDR3 DNA: TGTGCCAGCAGGGTAGGTGGGCCTGAAGCTTTCTTT.

The genes are TRBV5-1 and TRBJ2-7; no clear D. Trimming left V 0 bases short and J 6 bases short, with 16 bases between. Germline V gives CDR1 SGHRS, CDR2 YFSETQ. CDR3 length equals 15 residues. The CDR3 region has the DNA TGCGCCAGCAGCTTGGAATTCGGGTTATCCAGCGAGCAGTACTTC. Amino acids: CASSLEFGLSSEQYF. Variable domain in full (rest from reference TRBV5-1 and TRBJ2-7): KAGVTQTPRYLIKTRGQQVTLSCSPISGHRSVSWYQQTPGQGLQFLFEYFSETQRNKGNFPGRFSGRQFSNSRSEMNVSTLELGDSALYLCASSLEFGLSSEQYFGPGTRLTVT.

CDR3 residues: CASSLTGLGGYTEAFF. The DNA for the CDR3 is TGTGCCAGCAGTTTGACAGGGCTGGGAGGTTACACTGAAGCTTTCTTT. The rearrangement links TRBV28 to TRBJ1-1; the match to TRBD1 covers 7 bases. Germline trimming cut 3 bases from V and 3 bases from J; bases unmatched to any gene: 10. This CDR3 has 16 amino acids. CDR1 is MDHEN, CDR2 SYDVKM, per germline.

V and J are TRBV10-3 and TRBJ1-2; D perhaps matches TRBD1 (6 bases). Germline V CDR1 and CDR2: ENHRY, SYGVKD. V lost 7 bases and J lost 1, with 10 bases in between. The CDR3 contains 13 residues. The CDR3 nucleotides read TGTGCCATCACCACAGGGCTTAACTATGGCTACACCTTC. This sequence encodes CAITTGLNYGYTF.

This clone has only a few counts. The V and J genes are TRBV10-2 and TRBJ2-7; TRBD1 is a possible D gene (5 bases). Germline CDR1 WSHSY, CDR2 SAAADI. The CDR3 runs to 11 residues. The V end lost 7 bases, the J end lost 3 bases, and 7 bases lay between the germline ends. The CDR3 sequence is CASKDSYEQYF. For the CDR3, the DNA is TGCGCCAGCAAAGACAGCTACGAGCAGTACTTC.

The chain recombines TRBV4-1 with TRBJ2-7; D is possibly TRBD2 (5 bases). V lost 0 bases and J 4 bases, leaving 7 bases between the germline ends. Germline V gene data show CDR1 as MGHRA and CDR2 as YSYEKL. CDR3 length: 13 residues. The chain's CDR3 is CASSQDGGYEQYF. The DNA of the CDR3 is TGCGCCAGCAGCCAAGATGGAGGATACGAGCAGTACTTC.

V is TRBV4-3 and J is TRBJ2-5, with D possibly being TRBD2 (6 bases). The CDR3 runs 15 residues. V was shortened by 4 bases and J by 1 base, with 13 bases between the two germline ends. Per germline, CDR1 LGHNA and CDR2 YSLEER. The CDR3 protein is CASSPFPGSQETQYF. The CDR3 DNA reads as TGCGCCAGCAGCCCCTTCCCCGGGAGCCAAGAGACCCAGTACTTC.

The genes are TRBV27 and TRBJ1-5; perhaps TRBD1 as D (5 bases). Trimming stripped 6 bases from V and 5 bases from J, with 14 bases between. Germline CDR1 MNHEY, CDR2 SMNVEV (reference sequence). The CDR3 spans 14 residues. CDR3: CASSPGLGDQPQHF. The CDR3 DNA reads as TGTGCCAGCAGCCCAGGGTTAGGGGATCAGCCCCAGCATTTT.

The J gene is TRBJ2-7, the V gene TRBV7-2; TRBD2 agrees at 8 bases. J lost 6 bases, V lost 5 bases, and 6 bases had no gene match. CDR1 is SGHTA, CDR2 FQGNSA, per germline. The CDR3 length is 13 residues. The CDR3 reads CASSRRGGPEQYF. CDR3 DNA sequence: TGTGCCAGCAGCCGACGGGGGGGCCCCGAGCAGTACTTC.